The 18 T cell receptor beta chains in this list originate from one sample, sequenced in a study of patients and donors after allogeneic stem cell transplantation (dated by TCRdb to about 2020). The protocol used for the library was RT-PCR. Sequencing was carried out with a NextSeq 550. Clones were called with MiXCR by TCRdb after fastp trimmed the public reads at Q25, and only in-frame beta chains were retained. Entries that share a CDR3 protein sequence are merged under the most common genes and DNA. Recorded for this sample are about 160,000 distinct CDR3 sequences; about 24% of them occurred a single time. Approximately 26% of the sample rests with the top ten. The material sequenced was blood, either unsorted or a sorted T cell fraction (not recorded which). The receptor set was obtained from a human donor who was either an allogeneic HSCT recipient or a stem cell or donor lymphocyte infusion donor (not recorded which). It is not recorded whose cells these are; they may come from a transplant donor.

The rearrangement uses TRBV27 and TRBJ2-3; no firm D call. V shed 6 bases and J shed 1 base, with 17 bases lying between them. Germline values: CDR1 MNHEY, CDR2 SMNVEV (reference sequence). The CDR3 sequence is 16 residues long. The CDR3 loop is CASSRRLEVGTDTQYF. CDR3 bases: TGTGCCAGCAGCCGAAGACTGGAAGTGGGCACAGATACGCAGTATTTT.

The genes are TRBV19 and TRBJ1-4; 9 positions match TRBD1. The CDR3 consists of 15 residues. Germline values: CDR1 LNHDA, CDR2 SQIVND (reference sequence). V shed 5 bases and J 8 bases; nucleotides not matched to a gene: 9. The CDR3 loop reads CASSPLDRGNEKLFF. The CDR3 nucleotides read TGTGCCAGTAGTCCTCTGGACAGGGGCAACGAAAAACTGTTTTTT.

This clonotype has ten or more counts. The chain links TRBV6-6 to TRBJ1-4, with D unresolved. The CDR3 runs 12 residues. V shed 6 bases and J shed 7 bases, with 9 bases lying between them. Germline V gives CDR1 MNHNY, CDR2 SVGAGI (reference sequence). The CDR3 is CASRRGPEKLFF. DNA of the CDR3: TGTGCCAGCAGGAGAGGCCCTGAAAAACTGTTTTTT.

The rearrangement joins TRBV5-1 to TRBJ2-7; D is perhaps TRBD1 or TRBD2 (5 bases each). The CDR3 has 12 amino acids. Trimming stripped 4 bases from V and 5 bases from J, with 10 bases between. Germline values: CDR1 SGHRS, CDR2 YFSETQ. The CDR3 sequence: CASSPLGDEQYF. The CDR3 nucleotides read TGCGCCAGCAGCCCACTGGGGGACGAGCAGTACTTC.

The chain recombines TRBV4-2 with TRBJ2-5, with 8 nucleotides matching TRBD2. The CDR3 runs to 13 residues. Germline trimming cut 10 bases from V and 3 bases from J; bases unmatched to any gene: 7. In germline, CDR1 is LGHNA, CDR2 YNFKEQ. In DNA, the CDR3 is TGTGCCACCTCCGGGGGGGTTGAAGAGACCCAGTACTTC. Amino acids: CATSGGVEETQYF.

The rearrangement links TRBV6-2 or TRBV6-3 to TRBJ2-1; 12 bases match TRBD2. Trimming cost V 0 bases and J 5 bases; bases outside gene matches: 8. Germline CDR1 MNHEY, CDR2 SVGEGT. The CDR3 has 18 residues. CDR3 bases: TGTGCCAGCAGTTACTCGCTAGCGGGAGGGCCGCTAGACAATGAGCAGTTCTTC. It encodes CASSYSLAGGPLDNEQFF.

This clonotype came up many times. V and J are TRBV20-1 and TRBJ1-2; possibly TRBD1 for D (5 bases). This CDR3 has 13 residues. V was clipped by 0 bases and J by 7 bases, with 12 bases between them. CDR1 is DFQATT and CDR2 is SNEGSKA in the germline V gene (reference sequence). This CDR3 reads CSARDSRVGGYTF. CDR3 bases: TGCAGTGCTAGAGATAGCAGGGTGGGTGGCTACACCTTC.

The V gene is TRBV7-2, the J gene TRBJ2-1; D gene unclear. V was shortened by 5 bases and J by 12 bases, with 11 bases between the two germline ends. CDR1 SGHTA and CDR2 FQGNSA come from the germline V gene. The CDR3 runs to 11 residues. The CDR3 bases are TGTGCCAGCAGCCCTGGACGGAGGCAGTTCTTC. Translating it yields CASSPGRRQFF.

The chain joins TRBV21-1 to TRBJ2-1. TRBV21-1 is a pseudogene segment. This CDR3 has 14 amino acids. Written as DNA, the CDR3 is TGTGCCAGCAGCAACCCGACCCCAAACAATGAGCAGTTCTTC. Translated: CASSNPTPNNEQFF.

CDR3 coding DNA: TGCGCCAGCAGCTTGGGGTGGACTAGCCAAGAGACCCAGTACTTC. It is translated as CASSLGWTSQETQYF. V and J are TRBV5-1 and TRBJ2-5; 7 nucleotides align to TRBD2. V trimming: 0 bases; J trimming: 1 base; junction bases outside the gene matches: 3. CDR1 and CDR2 from the germline V gene are SGHRS and YFSETQ. This CDR3 region has 15 residues.

This chain links TRBV5-8 with TRBJ2-7; 7 bases line up with TRBD1. Per the germline V gene, CDR1 is SGHTS and CDR2 is YDEGEE. The CDR3 covers 15 residues. J was trimmed by 2 bases and V by 1 base; bases with no gene match: 6. The CDR3 is CASSLWAGGAYEQYF. For the CDR3, the DNA is TGTGCCAGCAGCTTGTGGGCAGGGGGAGCCTACGAGCAGTACTTC.

This clonotype turned up a few times. V usage is TRBV20-1 and J usage is TRBJ1-2; 8 bases are shared with TRBD1. In germline, CDR1 is DFQATT, CDR2 SNEGSKA (reference sequence). This CDR3 is built from 15 residues. Trimming at V came to 3 bases and at J to 2 bases, leaving 8 bases not matched to a gene. The CDR3: CSASGDRLKNYGYTF. The CDR3 nucleotides are TGCAGTGCTAGTGGGGACAGGCTAAAAAACTATGGCTACACCTTC.

This clonotype was recorded a few times. The V and J genes are TRBV5-1 and TRBJ1-1, with D uncertain. Germline assignment: CDR1 SGHRS and CDR2 YFSETQ. Trimming left V 4 bases short and J 2 bases short, with 12 bases between. The length of the CDR3 is 14 residues. The CDR3 loop reads CASSLRTLNTEAFF. For the CDR3, the DNA is TGCGCCAGCAGCCTGCGGACGCTAAACACTGAAGCTTTCTTT.

There are a few counts of this clonotype. The V and J genes are TRBV12-3 or TRBV12-4 and TRBJ1-4, with TRBD1 as a possible D gene (6 bases). V lost 3 bases and J 7 bases, leaving 15 bases between the germline ends. This CDR3 has 15 amino acids. The CDR3 spells CASSFSGGRSEKLFF. Here the CDR3 DNA reads TGTGCCAGCAGTTTTTCTGGGGGGCGCAGTGAAAAACTGTTTTTT.

The V gene is TRBV5-1, the J gene TRBJ2-1; D is undetermined. Germline values: CDR1 SGHRS, CDR2 YFSETQ. The CDR3 totals 15 residues. V lost 1 base and J 3 bases, leaving 11 bases between the germline ends. CDR3 in amino acids: CASSLKDLRYNEQFF. DNA of the CDR3: TGCGCCAGCAGCTTGAAGGACCTTCGCTACAATGAGCAGTTCTTC.

In its sample, this clonotype was seen a few times. This chain links TRBV12-3 or TRBV12-4 with TRBJ1-4, with TRBD1 identical over 9 bases. J gave up 5 bases and V 6 bases, and 4 bases lay outside the gene matches. The CDR3 runs to 14 residues. CDR3 loop: CASRRQGVNEKLFF. The CDR3 DNA reads TGTGCCAGCAGGAGACAGGGGGTCAATGAAAAACTGTTTTTT.

This clonotype has more than one count but fewer than ten. The gene calls are TRBV6-5 and TRBJ2-5; 7 bases are a match to TRBD2. V gave up 7 bases and J gave up 4 bases; unmatched junction bases: 6. CDR1 and CDR2 from the germline V gene are MNHEY and SVGAGI. The CDR3 sequence is 13 residues long. The CDR3 nucleotides are TGTGCCAGCACCCCCCCGGGGGGAGAGACCCAGTACTTC. Translation: CASTPPGGETQYF.

The gene calls are TRBV12-3 or TRBV12-4 and TRBJ2-3, with 11 bases fitting TRBD2. The ends lost 5 bases at V and 4 bases at J; junction bases unmatched: 5. CDR3 length: 15 amino acids. CDR3 sequence reads: CASSLSGGAADTQYF. The CDR3 bases are TGTGCCAGCAGTCTTAGCGGGGGGGCAGCAGATACGCAGTATTTT.